This T cell receptor beta chain was retrieved from a study of T cell changes during pregnancy in multiple sclerosis. TCRdb's copy holds only in-frame clones and misses some; the assay was immunoSEQ multiplex PCR. The profile covers about 41,000 clones, with roughly nine tenths appearing a single time and under 0.7% taken by the ten largest. The sequencing used CD4+ T cells from peripheral blood mononuclear cells, collected in the first trimester of pregnancy. The source is a female donor with multiple sclerosis, enrolled in a pregnancy study.

CDR3 sequence (DNA): TGTGCCAGCAGCCCAGGACTCTCCGGGCAAGAGACCCAGTACTTC. It codes for CASSPGLSGQETQYF. The gene calls are TRBV5-4 and TRBJ2-5; D is possibly TRBD2 (5 bases). The germline gives CDR1 SGHNT, CDR2 YYREEE (reference sequence). V was trimmed by 4 bases and J by 2 bases, leaving 15 bases between them. This CDR3 contains 15 residues.